This TCR beta chain was recorded in a study of T-cell memory formation after mild COVID-19. As for the study in general: TCR clusters mostly belonged to single donors.

Points on this clonotype: Its specificity is unknown.

TCR alpha and TCR beta cDNA libraries with sample barcodes and UMIs came from 5'RACE using constant-segment primers. TCRdb used MiXCR to reprocess the 5' RACE reads, holding one entry per CDR3 protein. The data show 350,000 to 450,000 distinct CDR3 sequences, 20% seen once. Study-wide findings and caveats: For contracting clones, CD4+ ones sat mainly in CM and EM, CD8+ in EMRA.

This clonotype was obtained from an adult woman who had mild COVID-19 (a few samples of this study predate the infection). Cell type and time point are not known. The sequenced sample was PBMCs or a T cell subset sorted from them (not recorded which).

The CDR3 protein is CASSYSAGGPVDEQYF. The CDR3 nucleotides read TGTGCCAGCAGTTACTCGGCGGGAGGGCCTGTAGACGAGCAGTACTTC. The genes are TRBV6-6 and TRBJ2-7; 9 nucleotides match TRBD2. The CDR3 totals 16 residues. Looked up from germline, CDR1 is MNHNY and CDR2 is SVGAGI (reference sequence). V trimming: 0 bases; J trimming: 5 bases; junction bases outside the gene matches: 8.